This record covers a single T cell receptor beta chain. This entry comes from a study of naive and memory T cell subsets. V lost 10 bases and J lost 4, with 11 bases in between. Germline V gives CDR1 MNHNY, CDR2 SVGAGI (reference sequence). The length of the CDR3 is 12 residues. CD8 T cells were positively selected from what remained after CD4 positive selection. An equimolar mix of two oligonucleotides served as the beta constant-region primer for TRBC1 and TRBC2. From the UMI-ligation and nested PCR reads, TCRdb called clonotypes with MiXCR, one entry per CDR3 protein. The top ten hold just over 0.14% of the sample, which has 140,000 to 150,000 distinct CDR3 sequences, approximately 15% seen once.

The rearrangement links TRBV6-6 to TRBJ1-5, with no clear D. The specimen was naive CD4+ T cells from blood. The receptor's source is a human donor in good health. DNA for the CDR3: TGTGCCATCGCGGAGACTAATCAGCCCCAGCATTTT. Protein sequence: CAIAETNQPQHF.